Each of the 12 T cell receptor beta chains below was sequenced from the same sample in a study of cytomegalovirus exposure and HLA in healthy donors. 60 Vbeta and 13 Jbeta primers were used in PCR. Measured with immunoSEQ multiplex PCR; TCRdb has only the in-frame clones, and not every one. This sample has 100,000 to 150,000 clones, with about 85% found just once. Sequencing used PBMCs. These TCRs come from a boy aged 10-17 years in good health and CMV-seronegative.

The genes are TRBV5-1 and TRBJ1-2; the match to TRBD1 covers 10 bases. Per germline, CDR1 SGHRS and CDR2 YFSETQ. The CDR3 sequence is 14 residues long. Unmatched junction bases numbered 7, after V lost 3 bases and J lost 8 bases. CDR3 region: CASSSGTGVEGYTF. In DNA form, the CDR3 reads TGCGCCAGCAGCTCAGGGACAGGGGTGGAGGGCTACACCTTC.

The count of this clone is one. CDR3 in amino acids: CASSQGIEYRDRDNEQYF. The CDR3 DNA sequence: TGCGCCAGCAGCCAAGGGATTGAGTATCGGGACAGGGATAACGAGCAGTACTTC. The chain employs TRBV4-3 and TRBJ2-7, with 9 bases identical to TRBD1. This CDR3 region has 18 residues. CDR1 is LGHNA, CDR2 YSLEER, per germline. Unmatched junction bases numbered 15, after V lost 1 base and J lost 5 bases.

The chain links TRBV5-4 to TRBJ2-1; 12 bases agree with TRBD2. Germline-derived CDR1 and CDR2 are SGHNT and YYREEE (reference sequence). The junction had 5 bases not matched to a gene; V was cut back by 4 bases and J by 6 bases. This CDR3 region has 15 residues. For the CDR3, the DNA is TGTGCCAGCAGCGTCGGACTAGCGGGGTCCAATGAGCAGTTCTTC. Its protein is CASSVGLAGSNEQFF. The full variable domain, with the rest looked up from reference TRBV5-4 and TRBJ2-1, is ETGVTQSPTHLIKTRGQQVTLRCSSQSGHNTVSWYQQALGQGPQFIFQYYREEENGRGNFPPRFSGLQFPNYSSELNVNALELDDSALYLCASSVGLAGSNEQFFGPGTRLTVL.

This sequence joins TRBV29-1 and TRBJ2-1, with D perhaps matching TRBD1 (6 bases). CDR1 and CDR2 from the germline V gene are SQVTM and ANQGSEA. There are 13 residues in the CDR3. The V gene lost 4 bases and the J gene lost 3 bases, with 10 bases spanning the gap. This chain's CDR3 is CSVVKGDYNEQFF. The CDR3 coding sequence is TGCAGCGTTGTGAAGGGGGACTACAATGAGCAGTTCTTC.

The chain links TRBV5-1 to TRBJ2-3, with TRBD2 matching 10 bases. The CDR3 has 15 amino acids. Germline-derived CDR1 and CDR2 are SGHRS and YFSETQ. V lost 4 bases to trimming and J lost 2 bases; unmatched junction nucleotides: 4. CDR3 DNA: TGCGCCAGCAGCGAAAGCGGGGGGGTCACAGATACGCAGTATTTT. Its protein is CASSESGGVTDTQYF.

Only one count was recorded for this clone. The rearrangement uses TRBV7-6 and TRBJ1-2, with TRBD1 matching 7 bases. V lost 1 base and J lost 2; bases outside the gene matches: 7. Germline CDR1 and CDR2: SGHVS and FNYEAQ. The CDR3 length is 16 residues. CDR3 amino acids: CASSLEDRSGNYGYTF. Here the CDR3 DNA reads TGTGCCAGCAGCTTAGAGGACAGGAGCGGAAACTATGGCTACACCTTC.

This chain joins TRBV11-3 and TRBJ2-7; 10 bases map to TRBD2. Germline CDR1 is SGHNT and CDR2 is YENEEA. With V trimmed by 5 bases and J by 5 bases, 12 bases remained unmatched. The CDR3 is 16 residues long. CDR3 coding DNA: TGTGCCAGCAGCCCCCCTTGGCTAGCGGGAGCTGACGAGCAGTACTTC. As protein: CASSPPWLAGADEQYF.

The V and J genes are TRBV30 and TRBJ2-2, with 14 positions matching TRBD2. Germline CDR1 and CDR2: GTSNPN and SVGIG (reference sequence). The CDR3 loop spans 18 amino acids. V dropped 4 bases and J dropped 4; count of bases not matched to a gene: 11. The CDR3 nucleotides are TGTGCCTGGATGGGGGGGACTAGCGGGGGAGGTCGCACCGGGGAGCTGTTTTTT. The encoded protein is CAWMGGTSGGGRTGELFF.

This clone came up once. The chain is built from TRBV10-3 and TRBJ1-3, with D hard to call. The CDR3 sequence is 18 residues long. V lost 6 bases to trimming and J lost 2 bases, with 23 bases between them. Germline-derived CDR1 and CDR2 are ENHRY and SYGVKD. CDR3 in amino acids: CAISPFRNFRGPGNTIYF. In DNA, the CDR3 is TGTGCCATCAGCCCGTTTCGAAATTTCCGGGGTCCTGGAAACACCATATATTTT.

This clone was counted between two and nine times. V is TRBV4-1 and J is TRBJ1-1; D call uncertain. This CDR3 comprises 15 residues. Trimming removed 3 bases at V and 0 bases at J, with 11 bases between. Germline V gene lookup returns CDR1 MGHRA and CDR2 YSYEKL. The CDR3 loop is CASSQRFVMNTEAFF. In DNA form, the CDR3 reads TGCGCCAGCAGCCAGAGGTTTGTTATGAACACTGAAGCTTTCTTT.

The genes are TRBV7-2 and TRBJ1-1; 7 nucleotides line up with TRBD1. After removal of 0 bases from V and 1 base from J, the junction contained 2 bases not matched to a gene. Looked up from germline, CDR1 is SGHTA and CDR2 is FQGNSA. The CDR3 is made up of 15 amino acids. CDR3 in amino acids: CASSLAGTANTEAFF. In nucleotides, the CDR3 is TGTGCCAGCAGCTTAGCGGGGACAGCGAACACTGAAGCTTTCTTT.

The genes are TRBV5-1 and TRBJ2-7, with TRBD1 identical over 10 bases. The J segment lost 5 bases and the V segment lost 1 base, leaving 6 bases of the junction unmatched. Germline CDR1 is SGHRS and CDR2 is YFSETQ. The CDR3 consists of 15 residues. The CDR3 DNA reads TGCGCCAGCAGCTTGACGACAGGGGGCTTTAACGAGCAGTACTTC. Amino acids: CASSLTTGGFNEQYF.